This T cell receptor (beta chain) was identified in a study of control samples from healthy donors and cancer patients. The CDR3 consists of 13 residues. Germline V gene data show CDR1 as LNHDA and CDR2 as SQIVND (reference sequence). Trimming left V 5 bases short and J 4 bases short, with 11 bases between. The repertoire was sequenced with immunoSEQ multiplex PCR; TCRdb's copy has only in-frame clones and lacks some. This table has about 67,000 clones, more than 75% appearing once. This TCR came from a woman aged 50 to 60 with head and neck cancer. The chain is built from TRBV19 and TRBJ2-5, with D perhaps TRBD1 or TRBD2 (5 bases each). The sample taken for sequencing was PBMCs. This chain's CDR3 is CASSWGPGETQYF. In DNA form, the CDR3 reads TGTGCCAGTAGTTGGGGACCTGGAGAGACCCAGTACTTC.